This is a list of T cell receptor beta chains from one sample in a study of blood T cell repertoires in COVID-19. TCRdb keeps only in-frame clones here, not all; method: immunoSEQ multiplex PCR. The profile shows under 140,000 clones, over 60% of them singletons. The sequenced material came from peripheral blood. The receptors originated from a woman aged 80 or older with active or convalescent COVID-19. The CDR3 runs from the conserved cysteine through the conserved F or W. A D gene is named only where the DNA matches it firmly. Not all rows give a size; the values are once, few, many and, for expanded clones, a class.

.	TRBV30	TRBJ1-4	.	14	TGTGCCTGGAGTGTGCGGGGGCTGGGCGAAAAACTGTTTTTT	CAWSVRGLGEKLFF
.	TRBV5-5	TRBJ1-2	TRBD1	13	TGTGCCAGCAGGCCGGGACAGGGAGAAGGCTACACCTTC	CASRPGQGEGYTF
.	TRBV2	TRBJ1-3	TRBD1	13	TGTGCCAGCAGTTCAGGGGGGAGAAACACCATATATTTT	CASSSGGRNTIYF
.	TRBV5-6	TRBJ2-7	TRBD2	14	TGTGCCAGCAGGCCGGGACTAGCGGTCTACGAGCAGTACTTC	CASRPGLAVYEQYF
.	TRBV6-2/TRBV6-3	TRBJ1-1	.	14	TGTGCCAGCAGTTATCCCAGTGCAATCACTGAAGCTTTCTTT	CASSYPSAITEAFF
.	TRBV5-1	TRBJ2-7	TRBD2	15	TGCGCCAGCAGCTTGTCGCGGGGGTCAGATGGCGAGCAGTACTTC	CASSLSRGSDGEQYF
.	TRBV9	TRBJ2-1	TRBD2	16	TGTGCCAGCAGCGTAGCTGGCGGGACTAGATCTTATGAGCAGTTCTTC	CASSVAGGTRSYEQFF
.	TRBV6-6	TRBJ1-3	.	18	TGTGCCAGCAGTCTAAGGGGGTGGCAGGTTGGGCATGGAAACACCATATATTTT	CASSLRGWQVGHGNTIYF
.	TRBV2	TRBJ1-5	.	15	TGTGCCAGCAGTCCGGGACATTATAGCAATCAGCCCCAGCATTTT	CASSPGHYSNQPQHF
.	TRBV19	TRBJ2-7	.	13	TGTGCCAGTAGTATAGCTCCGGGCTACGAGCAGTACTTC	CASSIAPGYEQYF
once	TRBV7-3	TRBJ2-3	TRBD2	15	TGTGCCAGCAGCTTACAAGCGGGAGCAGTAGATACGCAGTATTTT	CASSLQAGAVDTQYF
.	TRBV2	TRBJ2-7	.	14	TGTGCCAGCAGTGTCCGGGAGCAGGGTAAGGAGCAGTACTTC	CASSVREQGKEQYF
.	TRBV5-1	TRBJ2-5	TRBD2	17	TGCGCCAGCAGCTTGGCCGGGACTAGCGGCACCCAAGAGACCCAGTACTTC	CASSLAGTSGTQETQYF
.	TRBV5-1	TRBJ2-3	TRBD2	15	TGCGCCAGCAGCTTGGCTCTAGCGGGCGGAGATACGCAGTATTTT	CASSLALAGGDTQYF
.	TRBV28	TRBJ1-2	.	11	TGTGCCAGCACCGACCGGACGACAGCACACTTC	CASTDRTTAHF
few	TRBV29-1	TRBJ2-1	TRBD2	15	TGCAGCGTTCTTAGTCCGGGACTAGCGGTCAATGAGCAGTTCTTC	CSVLSPGLAVNEQFF
.	TRBV6-5	TRBJ2-5	TRBD2	16	TGTGCCAGCAGTTACTCGAAGCGGGGGAGAGGAGAGACCCAGTACTTC	CASSYSKRGRGETQYF
.	TRBV2	TRBJ1-4	.	13	TGTGCCAGCAGTGACTTGGCAAGAGAAAAACTGTTTTTT	CASSDLAREKLFF
once	TRBV10-3	TRBJ1-1	.	14	TGTGCCATCAGTGACGGAGGGTTTGCCACTGAAGCTTTCTTT	CAISDGGFATEAFF
.	TRBV24-1	TRBJ2-3	TRBD2	14	TGTGCCACCAGTGACCCTAGCGGCACGAATACGCAGTATTTT	CATSDPSGTNTQYF
.	TRBV7-3	TRBJ2-6	.	16	TGTGCCAGCAGCTTTAGCGGAAGCTCTGGGGCCAACGTCCTGACTTTC	CASSFSGSSGANVLTF
.	TRBV12-3/TRBV12-4	TRBJ2-2	.	13	TGTGCCAGCAGTTTACTCTTTACCGGGGAGCTGTTTTTT	CASSLLFTGELFF
once	TRBV2	TRBJ1-1	.	12	TGTGCCAGCAGTAAACAGGGTGCTGAAGCTTTCTTT	CASSKQGAEAFF
.	TRBV28	TRBJ1-6	TRBD1	15	TGTGCCAGCAGTCTCCCGGGACAGGATCCCAAACCCCTCCACTTT	CASSLPGQDPKPLHF
.	TRBV2	TRBJ2-5	.	15	TGTGCCAGCTCCAGCCAGGCGTCTTTACAAGAGACCCAGTACTTC	CASSSQASLQETQYF
.	TRBV10-3	TRBJ2-7	TRBD1	13	TGTGCCATCATGGCACAGGGGGCGTACGAGCAGTACTTC	CAIMAQGAYEQYF